This entry lists 30 T cell receptor beta chains sequenced from one sample in a study of tumor-infiltrating lymphocytes in primary liver carcinoma. RNA was extracted from whole blood without cell sorting, alongside germline DNA. Constant-region priming of about 500 ng total RNA yielded TCR beta cDNA. Three nested multiplex PCR rounds of slightly modified ARM-PCR generated TCR beta libraries. Use of TRBV1-TRBV30 forward primers with a C-beta reverse primer characterized the first two PCR rounds, which lasted around 11 cycles each. Using its own MiXCR run on the multiplex PCR reads, TCRdb lists one record per CDR3 protein. The repertoire holds roughly 180,000 distinct CDR3 sequences, about 60% seen once, with 70% to 80% in the top ten. Material for sequencing was peripheral blood. The receptors were sampled from a man aged 40-49 years with primary liver carcinoma and hepatitis B virus infection.

The CDR3 DNA reads as TGTGCCAGCATGACTCAGGGGGTCGGAACTGAAGCTTTCTTT. This encodes CASMTQGVGTEAFF. This chain links TRBV12-3 or TRBV12-4 with TRBJ1-1; 7 nucleotides line up with TRBD1. The ends lost 7 bases at V and 5 bases at J; junction bases unmatched: 10. CDR3 size: 14 residues.

Notes on this clonotype: One end of the junction is discordant with germline, which a read error may explain. This chain uses TRBV6-2 or TRBV6-3 with TRBJ2-7, with a weak D call TRBD2 (6 bases). The length of the CDR3 is 13 residues. The germline gives CDR1 MNHEY, CDR2 SVGEGT. This CDR3 is CACRTGDSYEQYF. The CDR3 nucleotides are TGTGCCTGCAGAACGGGGGACTCCTACGAGCAGTACTTC.

Of note for this clonotype: Given the absence of the conserved phenylalanine or tryptophan at the CDR3 end, a read error is likely. The chain is built from TRBV5-5 and TRBJ2-7; TRBD2 agrees at 11 bases. The CDR3 sequence is 16 residues long. Germline values: CDR1 SGHKS, CDR2 YYEKEE (reference sequence). The V and J ends lost 2 bases and 2 bases, in that order; junction bases with no gene match: 6. CDR3 sequence (DNA): TGTGCCAGCAGCTTAGGACTAGCGGGTATGCCCTACGAGCAGTACATC. This codes for CASSLGLAGMPYEQYI.

V and J are TRBV11-2 and TRBJ2-5; D perhaps matches TRBD1 (7 bases). CDR3 length: 15 residues. Germline V lookup: CDR1 SGHAT, CDR2 FQNNGV. Trimming took 1 base from V and 11 from J, leaving 20 bases between them. Here the CDR3 reads CASSLGTGAAGRQYF. CDR3 DNA sequence: TGTGCCAGCAGCTTAGGGACAGGCGCCGCGGGGAGACAGTACTTC.

This clonotype was observed a handful of times. One base away lies a much larger clone, so this may be a sequencing read error. The chain combines TRBV11-2 with TRBJ2-1, with TRBD1 matching over 9 bases. Germline lookup yields CDR1 SGHAT and CDR2 FQNNGV. The CDR3 sequence is 15 residues long. Here the CDR3 reads CASSPLQGAYNELFF. The CDR3 nucleotides are TGTGCCAGCAGTCCACTACAGGGGGCGTACAATGAGCTGTTCTTC.

This rearrangement joins TRBV6-9 to TRBJ2-3; 10 nucleotides agree with TRBD2. CDR3 length: 19 amino acids. V dropped 6 bases and J dropped 0; count of bases not matched to a gene: 15. Germline CDR1 reads MNHGY; CDR2 reads SVAAGI. CDR3 nucleotide sequence: TGTGCCAGCAGGTGCTCCTGGGCTAGCGGGAGCGGGAGCACAGATACGCAGTATTTT. Encoded protein: CASRCSWASGSGSTDTQYF.

Concerning this clonotype itself: Germline and junction disagree at one end, which may indicate a read error. This chain joins TRBV4-1 and TRBJ2-1; 12 bases match TRBD2. CDR1 and CDR2 from the germline V gene are MGHRA and YSYEKL. This CDR3 is 17 amino acids long. CDR3 nucleotides: TGCGCCAGCAGCCAAAAGTCCCTAGCGGGAGGGTTCAATGAGCATTTCTTC. Translating it yields CASSQKSLAGGFNEHFF.

Comment on this clonotype: Mismatch with germline at one junction end may stem from a read error. The chain recombines TRBV5-4 with TRBJ1-4; tentatively, D is TRBD1 (6 bases). This CDR3 has 13 amino acids. CDR1 is SGHNT and CDR2 is YYREEE in the germline V gene (reference sequence). CDR3 sequence reads: CASSGSTGEKLFF. In DNA form, the CDR3 reads TGTGCCAGCAGCGGGTCGACAGGAGAAAAGCTGTTTTTT.

Details on this clonotype: This clone may be a read error of a much larger clone one base away. The rearrangement links TRBV5-6 to TRBJ2-5, with a tentative D call TRBD1 (5 bases). The V gene's germline CDR1 is SGHDT and CDR2 YYEEEE. This CDR3 has 14 amino acids. CDR3 nucleotide sequence: TGTGTCAGCAGCTTGGGCAGGGTCAGGGAGACCCAGTACTTC. This translates into CVSSLGRVRETQYF.

The chain is built from TRBV4-1 and TRBJ2-7; the D is unclear. V gave up 0 bases and J gave up 1 base, with 13 bases separating them. The V gene's germline CDR1 is MGHRA and CDR2 YSYEKL. This CDR3 comprises 16 residues. CDR3: CASSQDSHGQSYEQYF. The CDR3 DNA reads as TGCGCCAGCAGCCAAGATTCCCATGGGCAATCCTACGAGCAGTACTTC.

This clonotype was observed a single time. CDR3 sequence: CASSAGTGPYEQYF. The CDR3 region has the DNA TGTGCCAGCAGCGCCGGGACGGGCCCCTACGAGCAGTACTTC. J is TRBJ2-7 and V is TRBV5-5; D could derive from TRBD1 or TRBD2 (5 bases each). Trimming pared 4 bases from V and 2 bases from J, leaving 13 bases between. The CDR3 sequence is 14 residues long. Germline values: CDR1 SGHKS, CDR2 YYEKEE (reference sequence). Based on the CDR3 plus reference TRBV5-5 and TRBJ2-7, the full variable domain is DAGVTQSPTHLIKTRGQQVTLRCSPISGHKSVSWYQQVLGQGPQFIFQYYEKEERGRGNFPDRFSARQFPNYSSELNVNALLLGDSALYLCASSAGTGPYEQYFGPGTRLTVT.

Worth noting for this clonotype: Compared with germline, one end of the junction differs, possibly owing to a read error. This chain links TRBV29-1 with TRBJ2-1; TRBD2 might be the D (5 bases). Germline V gene sequence: CDR1 SQVTM, CDR2 ANQGSEA. This CDR3 is 16 amino acids long. CDR3 in amino acids: CGVAASLGWTYNEQFF. The DNA for the CDR3 is TGCGGCGTTGCGGCTAGCCTGGGCTGGACCTACAATGAGCAGTTCTTC.

The gene calls are TRBV11-2 and TRBJ2-1, with D perhaps matching TRBD2 (6 bases). CDR1 and CDR2 from the germline V gene are SGHAT and FQNNGV. The V end was cut by 5 bases, the J end by 9 bases, with 17 bases between. CDR3 size: 14 residues. CDR3 sequence reads: CASSPRISGAEQFF. Here the CDR3 DNA reads TGTGCCAGCAGCCCAAGGATTAGCGGTGCTGAGCAGTTCTTC.

This clonotype was detected many times. The chain joins TRBV11-2 to TRBJ2-7, with D possibly matching TRBD2 (6 bases). Germline V lookup: CDR1 SGHAT, CDR2 FQNNGV. This CDR3 region has 12 residues. The V end was cut by 10 bases, the J end by 3 bases, with 13 bases between. CDR3 sequence reads: CAIGRGFYEQYF. The CDR3 DNA is TGTGCCATCGGGCGGGGTTTCTACGAGCAGTACTTC.

The rearrangement uses TRBV11-2 and TRBJ2-2, with TRBD2 identical over 11 bases. The CDR3 has 17 amino acids. Germline CDR1 SGHAT, CDR2 FQNNGV. V shed 5 bases and J 6 bases; nucleotides not matched to a gene: 11. The CDR3 region is CASSLLAGGPRAGELFF. In DNA form, the CDR3 reads TGTGCCAGCAGCCTGTTAGCGGGGGGGCCGAGGGCCGGGGAGCTGTTTTTT.

The rearrangement uses TRBV12-3 or TRBV12-4 and TRBJ2-5; TRBD2 aligns across 7 bases. The CDR3 length is 14 residues. V lost 8 bases, J lost 4 bases, and 10 bases stayed unmatched. This CDR3 is CASFPSGGTETQYF. The CDR3 DNA is TGTGCCAGCTTTCCTAGCGGAGGGACAGAGACCCAGTACTTC.

The chain uses TRBV5-6 and TRBJ1-6, with TRBD1 matching over 8 bases. Trimming cost V 4 bases and J 10 bases; bases outside gene matches: 13. The CDR3 is 16 residues long. Germline V gene lookup returns CDR1 SGHDT and CDR2 YYEEEE. The CDR3 DNA reads TGTGCCAGCAGCACCTCTACAGGGGGAGTAAGGTCACCCCTCCACTTT. Translating gives CASSTSTGGVRSPLHF.

This clonotype has at least ten counts. The chain combines TRBV29-1 with TRBJ2-5; TRBD1 agrees at 10 bases. Per the germline V gene, CDR1 is SQVTM and CDR2 is ANQGSEA. V lost 8 bases and J lost 4; bases outside the gene matches: 7. The CDR3 has 13 residues. CDR3 coding DNA: TGCAGCTCCCGACAGGGGGCCGGAGAGACCCAGTACTTC. Amino acids: CSSRQGAGETQYF.

The V call is TRBV14, the J call TRBJ1-1; no reliable D call. The germline gives CDR1 SGHDN, CDR2 FVKESK. This CDR3 is 14 amino acids long. Trimming took off 3 bases at V and 1 base at J, with 9 bases between the two ends. CDR3 sequence reads: CASSQESKNTEAFF. The CDR3 DNA follows: TGTGCCAGCAGCCAGGAATCGAAGAACACTGAAGCTTTCTTT.

This clonotype has just one count. A much larger clone sits a single nucleotide away, making a read error possible. This chain links TRBV6-2 or TRBV6-3 with TRBJ2-4, with a weak D call TRBD1 (5 bases). The germline V gene encodes CDR1 MNHEY and CDR2 SVGEGT. The CDR3 runs to 18 residues. V was clipped by 4 bases and J by 1 base, with 20 bases between them. Here the CDR3 reads CASSFERDSLCAKNIQYF. In DNA, the CDR3 is TGTGCCAGCAGTTTCGAACGAGACAGCCTTTGTGCCAAAAACATTCAGTACTTC.

The V gene is TRBV12-3 or TRBV12-4, the J gene TRBJ2-5; the match to TRBD2 covers 7 bases. The CDR3 is 16 residues long. Unmatched junction bases numbered 9, after V lost 1 base and J lost 4 bases. CDR3 region: CASSLVVGGSGETQYF. The CDR3 nucleotides read TGTGCCAGCAGTTTAGTTGTGGGCGGGAGTGGAGAGACCCAGTACTTC.

This clonotype has just a few counts. The chain couples TRBV12-3 or TRBV12-4 to TRBJ2-6; D unresolved. The V and J ends lost 3 bases and 0 bases respectively, with 12 bases between them. The CDR3 spans 17 residues. Here the CDR3 reads CASSFEALGSGANVLTF. The CDR3 DNA reads TGTGCCAGCAGTTTTGAGGCTCTAGGCTCTGGGGCCAACGTCCTGACTTTC.

With respect to this clonotype: One base away lies a much larger clone, so this may be a sequencing read error. The CDR3 reads CASCPSRGEETQYF. The CDR3 DNA reads TGTGCCAGCTGCCCAAGTAGGGGTGAGGAGACCCAGTACTTC. The chain couples TRBV11-2 to TRBJ2-5, with a weak D call TRBD1 (5 bases). This CDR3 has 14 amino acids. Germline CDR1 and CDR2: SGHAT and FQNNGV. The V and J ends lost 8 bases and 5 bases respectively, with 18 bases between them. The whole variable domain, filled in from reference TRBV11-2 and TRBJ2-5, reads EAGVAQSPRYKIIEKRQSVAFWCNPISGHATLYWYQQILGQGPKLLIQFQNNGVVDDSQLPKDRFSAERLKGVDSTLKIQPAKLEDSAVYLCASCPSRGEETQYFGPGTRLLVL.

Worth noting for this clonotype: Likely a read error: the CDR3 ends without its conserved phenylalanine or tryptophan. The chain employs TRBV11-2 and TRBJ2-2; D is possibly TRBD2 (6 bases). Trimming took 2 bases from V and 1 from J, leaving 11 bases between them. CDR3 size: 16 residues. The germline V gene has CDR1 SGHAT and CDR2 FQNNGV. The CDR3 is CASSLMRELNTGELFS. CDR3 coding DNA: TGTGCCAGCAGCTTAATGCGGGAATTGAACACCGGGGAGCTGTTTTCT.

This clonotype was found once. A junction boundary mismatches the germline segment, possibly from a read error. The chain couples TRBV10-3 to TRBJ2-1; perhaps TRBD2 as D (5 bases). CDR1 is ENHRY, CDR2 SYGVKD, per germline. The CDR3 is 15 amino acids. Here the CDR3 DNA reads TGTGCCATCAGTGAGACCGAGGGCGCCTACAATGCGCAGTTCTTC. Translated, it gives CAISETEGAYNAQFF.

The table lists this clonotype with a few counts. The V and J genes are TRBV28 and TRBJ2-1; a weak D match, TRBD1 (6 bases). The V and J ends lost 5 bases and 3 bases respectively, with 17 bases between them. This CDR3 has 16 residues. The germline V gene encodes CDR1 MDHEN and CDR2 SYDVKM. The CDR3, as DNA: TGTGCCAGCAGTCCAGGAGGAGGACAGAACTACAATGAGCAGTTCTTC. It specifies CASSPGGGQNYNEQFF.

About this clonotype: One base away lies a much larger clone, so this may be a sequencing read error. CDR3 bases: TGTGCCAGCAGTTCCCCACGGGCAGGGGAGAACTATGGCTACACCTTC. Its protein product is CASSSPRAGENYGYTF. V is TRBV6-6 and J is TRBJ1-2; D may be TRBD1 (6 bases). V was cut by 4 bases and J by 2 bases, with 17 bases left in between. CDR1 and CDR2 (germline): MNHNY, SVGAGI (reference sequence). This CDR3 contains 16 residues.

This clonotype occurred once. A much larger clone sits a single nucleotide away, making a read error possible. The V gene is TRBV11-1, the J gene TRBJ2-3; D is ambiguous. The CDR3 is 12 residues long. Germline CDR1 is SGHAT and CDR2 is FQDESV (reference sequence). This CDR3 reads CANSLRGDTQYF. The CDR3 DNA reads as TGTGCCAACAGCTTACGAGGAGATACGCAGTATTTT. The entire variable domain, with the rest obtained from reference TRBV11-1 and TRBJ2-3, is as follows: EAEVAQSPRYKITEKSQAVAFWCDPISGHATLYWYRQILGQGPELLVQFQDESVVDDSQLPKDRFSAERLKGVDSTLKIQPAELGDSAMYLCANSLRGDTQYFGPGTRLTVL.

This clonotype was counted many times. V and J are TRBV11-2 and TRBJ1-2; 9 bases are shared with TRBD1. J gave up 6 bases and V 5 bases, and 16 bases lay outside the gene matches. Per germline, CDR1 SGHAT and CDR2 FQNNGV. The CDR3 totals 17 residues. CDR3 DNA: TGTGCCAGCAGCCCAGTCATCCCCACAGGGGGCAATAATGGCTACACCTTC. Residues: CASSPVIPTGGNNGYTF.

The gene calls are TRBV7-8 and TRBJ2-5, with D tentatively TRBD2 (5 bases). Germline V gene data show CDR1 as SGHVS and CDR2 as FQNEAQ. Trimming cost V 5 bases and J 4 bases, with 11 bases left between them. This CDR3 comprises 13 residues. The CDR3: CASSPDGGETQYF. The DNA for the CDR3 is TGTGCCAGCAGCCCGGATGGAGGAGAGACCCAGTACTTC.